This T cell receptor beta chain was profiled in a study of tumor and adjacent non-tumor tissue in lung cancer. Study-wide context: On average, productive TCRbeta reads reached some 4.4 million per sample. Overall study findings and caveats: Tumor TCR diversity, when higher, was linked to shorter survival. Normal lung showed higher cumulative top 100 clone frequency than tumor.

Three rounds of nested PCR, following a modified ARM-PCR protocol, produced the TCRbeta library. One entry per CDR3 protein, called by TCRdb with MiXCR from the multiplex PCR reads. The sample includes over 110,000 distinct CDR3 sequences, around 66% of them seen just once. Comments on this clonotype: What it recognizes is unknown.

The CDR3 totals 16 residues. Germline trimming cut 10 bases from V and 3 bases from J; bases unmatched to any gene: 13. Germline V CDR1 and CDR2: SGHAT, FQDESV (reference sequence). The template was RNA from unsorted bulk tissue. The chain has TRBV11-1 and TRBJ2-2, with 8 bases identical to TRBD1. Material for sequencing was lung tumor tissue. The TCR sequence derives from a man aged 55 to 70 with small cell lung cancer. The CDR3 bases are TGTGCCAAAAGCTCCCAGGACAGGGTAGACACCGGGGAGCTGTTTTTT. Translation gives CAKSSQDRVDTGELFF.